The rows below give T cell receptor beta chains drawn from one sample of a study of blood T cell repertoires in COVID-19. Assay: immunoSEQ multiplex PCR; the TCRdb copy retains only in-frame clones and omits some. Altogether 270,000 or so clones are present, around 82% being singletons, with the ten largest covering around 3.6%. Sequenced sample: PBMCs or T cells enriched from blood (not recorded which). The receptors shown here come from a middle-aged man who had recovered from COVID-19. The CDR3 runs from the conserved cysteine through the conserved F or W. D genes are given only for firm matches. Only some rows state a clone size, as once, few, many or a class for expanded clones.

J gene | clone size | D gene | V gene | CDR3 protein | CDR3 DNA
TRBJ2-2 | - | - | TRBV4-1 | CASSQGGRELNTGELFF | TGCGCCAGCAGCCAGGGAGGCAGGGAATTGAACACCGGGGAGCTGTTTTTT
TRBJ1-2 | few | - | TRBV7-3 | CASSLTGAGHYGYTF | TGTGCCAGCAGCTTAACGGGGGCAGGACACTATGGCTACACCTTC
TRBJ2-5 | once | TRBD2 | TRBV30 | CAWSVLAGGIQETQYF | TGTGCCTGGAGTGTATTGGCGGGGGGGATTCAAGAGACCCAGTACTTC
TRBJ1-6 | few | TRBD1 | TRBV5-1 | CASRISQGAGSPLHF | TGCGCCAGCAGAATATCACAGGGGGCAGGGTCACCCCTCCACTTT
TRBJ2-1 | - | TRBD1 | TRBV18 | CASSPRTGWPFF | TGTGCCAGCTCACCGCGGACAGGGTGGCCGTTCTTC
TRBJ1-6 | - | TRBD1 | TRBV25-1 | CASRRDRASPLHF | TGTGCCAGCAGAAGGGACAGGGCGTCACCCCTCCACTTT
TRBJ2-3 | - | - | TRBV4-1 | CASSQGANSPDTQYF | TGCGCCAGCAGCCAAGGAGCTAACAGCCCAGATACGCAGTATTTT
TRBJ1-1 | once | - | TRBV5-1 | CASSLVGGDTEAFF | TGCGCCAGCAGCTTGGTGGGAGGGGACACTGAAGCTTTCTTT
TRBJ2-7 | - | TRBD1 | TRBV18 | CASSPPELGQGSHEQYF | TGTGCCAGCTCACCACCGGAGTTAGGACAGGGGTCCCACGAGCAGTACTTC
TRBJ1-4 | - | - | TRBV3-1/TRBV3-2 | CASSQGGQHNEKLFF | TGTGCCAGCAGCCAAGGAGGACAGCATAATGAAAAACTGTTTTTT
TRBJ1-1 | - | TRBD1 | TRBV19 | CASSSRTGRSTEAFF | TGTGCCAGTAGTTCCCGGACAGGGAGGTCCACTGAAGCTTTCTTT
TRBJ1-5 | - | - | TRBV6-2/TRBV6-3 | CASSYLRRGSNQPQHF | TGTGCCAGCAGTTACCTCCGCAGGGGTAGCAATCAGCCCCAGCATTTT
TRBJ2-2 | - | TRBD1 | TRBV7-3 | CASSLIPGQGGGELFF | TGTGCCAGCAGCTTAATTCCGGGACAGGGCGGCGGGGAGCTGTTTTTT
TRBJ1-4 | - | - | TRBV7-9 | CASSLASGSNEKLFF | TGTGCCAGCAGCTTAGCGTCAGGCTCTAATGAAAAACTGTTTTTT
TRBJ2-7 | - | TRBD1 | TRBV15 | CATSRSGTGSYEQYF | TGTGCCACCAGCAGATCCGGGACAGGGTCCTACGAGCAGTACTTC
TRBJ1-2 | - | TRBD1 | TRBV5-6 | CASSFRDRAGYTF | TGTGCCAGCAGCTTCCGGGACAGGGCTGGCTACACCTTC
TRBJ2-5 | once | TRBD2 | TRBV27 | CASSPRLAGVQETQYF | TGTGCCAGCAGTCCGAGACTAGCGGGGGTACAAGAGACCCAGTACTTC
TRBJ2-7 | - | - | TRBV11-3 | CASSLTGEQYF | TGTGCCAGCAGCCTCACGGGGGAGCAGTACTTC
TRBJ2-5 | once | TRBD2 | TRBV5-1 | CASRRGATQETQYF | TGCGCCAGCAGGCGGGGGGCCACCCAAGAGACCCAGTACTTC
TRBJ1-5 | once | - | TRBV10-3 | CAISPQGDSQPQHF | TGTGCCATCAGTCCACAGGGAGACAGTCAGCCCCAGCATTTT
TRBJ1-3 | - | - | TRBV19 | CATSSPIVGGNTIYF | TGTGCCACCTCGTCCCCCATTGTTGGCGGAAACACCATATATTTT
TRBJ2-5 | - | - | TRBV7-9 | CASSSPLNPGTQYF | TGTGCCAGCAGCTCCCCTTTAAACCCGGGGACCCAGTACTTC
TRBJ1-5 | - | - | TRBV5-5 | CASSLVTGGGSNQPQHF | TGTGCCAGCAGCTTGGTCACGGGGGGCGGCAGCAATCAGCCCCAGCATTTT
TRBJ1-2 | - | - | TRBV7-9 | CASSMVAGGTYGYTF | TGTGCCAGCAGCATGGTCGCCGGGGGGACCTATGGCTACACCTTC
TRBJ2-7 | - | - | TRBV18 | CASSPPSSFEQYF | TGTGCCAGCTCACCACCGTCCTCTTTCGAGCAGTACTTC
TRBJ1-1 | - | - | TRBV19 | CASSIPIQGAGDTEAFF | TGTGCCAGTAGTATCCCCATACAGGGCGCCGGGGACACTGAAGCTTTCTTT
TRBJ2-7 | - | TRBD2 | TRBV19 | CASSTLKGLVPYEQYF | TGTGCCAGTAGTACCTTAAAGGGACTAGTCCCCTACGAGCAGTACTTC
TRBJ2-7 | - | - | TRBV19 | CASSKMGGPYEQYF | TGTGCCAGTAGTAAGATGGGGGGTCCCTACGAGCAGTACTTC
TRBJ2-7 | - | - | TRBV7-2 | CASSLDWGRTYEQYF | TGTGCCAGCAGCTTAGATTGGGGCAGAACCTACGAGCAGTACTTC
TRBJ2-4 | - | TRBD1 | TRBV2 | CASSVGTGVGFQYF | TGTGCCAGCAGTGTAGGGACAGGGGTGGGATTTCAGTACTTC
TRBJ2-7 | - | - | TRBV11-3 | CASGTGLRYEQYF | TGTGCCAGCGGCACGGGACTCCGCTACGAGCAGTACTTC
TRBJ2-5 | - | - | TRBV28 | CASRGAVGVTQYF | TGTGCCAGCAGGGGTGCAGTCGGGGTGACCCAGTACTTC
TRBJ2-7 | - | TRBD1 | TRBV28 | CASSFVTGGTYEQYF | TGTGCCAGCAGTTTCGTGACAGGGGGCACATATGAGCAGTACTTC
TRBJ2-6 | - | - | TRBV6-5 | CASSSGDSGANVLTF | TGTGCCAGCAGTAGTGGAGACTCTGGGGCCAACGTCCTGACTTTC
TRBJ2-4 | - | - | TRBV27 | CASGSSYRVLAKNIQYF | TGTGCCAGCGGATCGTCCTACAGGGTCCTAGCCAAAAACATTCAGTACTTC
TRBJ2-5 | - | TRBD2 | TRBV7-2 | CASSPLAPETQYF | TGTGCCAGCAGCCCACTAGCGCCAGAGACCCAGTACTTC
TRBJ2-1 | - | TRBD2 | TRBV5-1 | CASSSSGGPANEQFF | TGCGCCAGCAGCTCCTCGGGGGGGCCCGCAAATGAGCAGTTCTTC
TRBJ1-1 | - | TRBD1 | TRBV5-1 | CASSPQHTGGEAFF | TGCGCCAGCAGCCCCCAACACACAGGGGGAGAAGCTTTCTTT